The rows below give T cell receptor beta chains drawn from one sample of a study of Graves' ophthalmopathy and Graves' hyperthyroidism. TCRdb passed the multiplex PCR reads through MiXCR, listing each CDR3 protein once. Of over a million distinct CDR3 sequences listed, around a third are singletons. The sequenced sample was peripheral blood or thyroid tissue (not recorded which). The source of these receptors is an adult man with Graves' hyperthyroidism. The CDR3 runs from the conserved cysteine through the conserved F or W. D genes are given only for firm matches. For some rows the clone size is stated as once, few or many, or as a class when expanded; others skip it.

j_gene: TRBJ1-3
d_gene: NA
v_gene: TRBV14
abundance: many
CDR3nt: TGTGCCAGCAGCCAATTTCCCGTTTCCTCTGGAAACACCATATATTTT
CDR3aa: CASSQFPVSSGNTIYF

j_gene: TRBJ1-5
d_gene: TRBD1
v_gene: TRBV24-1
abundance: many
CDR3nt: TGTGCCACCAGTGACAACGACAGGGGGCTCGATCAGCCCCAGCATTTT
CDR3aa: CATSDNDRGLDQPQHF

j_gene: TRBJ1-1
d_gene: NA
v_gene: TRBV6-6
abundance: many
CDR3nt: TGTGCCAGCAGTTACTCGAGGGACGTAAACACTGAAGCTTTCTTT
CDR3aa: CASSYSRDVNTEAFF

j_gene: TRBJ2-7
d_gene: NA
v_gene: TRBV20-1
abundance: few
CDR3nt: TGCAGTGCTAGAGATACTAGTAGAGCCTACGAGCAGTACTTC
CDR3aa: CSARDTSRAYEQYF

j_gene: TRBJ1-5
d_gene: NA
v_gene: TRBV29-1
abundance: many
CDR3nt: TGCAGCGTTGAACTTGGTGATGAGGCCCAGCATTTT
CDR3aa: CSVELGDEAQHF

j_gene: TRBJ2-7
d_gene: NA
v_gene: TRBV5-8
abundance: few
CDR3nt: TGTGCCAGCAGCTTTATGTTGACATATTACGAGCAGTACTTC
CDR3aa: CASSFMLTYYEQYF

j_gene: TRBJ1-1
d_gene: TRBD1
v_gene: TRBV7-9
abundance: NA
CDR3nt: TGTGCCAGCAGCCGCTGGACAGGGGCCACTGAAGCTTTCTTT
CDR3aa: CASSRWTGATEAFF

j_gene: TRBJ2-7
d_gene: NA
v_gene: TRBV7-6
abundance: few
CDR3nt: TGTGCCAGCAGTTTACTATCGGACACTTACTACGAGCAGTACTTC
CDR3aa: CASSLLSDTYYEQYF

j_gene: TRBJ2-7
d_gene: NA
v_gene: TRBV2
abundance: many
CDR3nt: TGTGCCAGCACCATCAGCTCCTACGAGCAGTACTTC
CDR3aa: CASTISSYEQYF

j_gene: TRBJ2-3
d_gene: NA
v_gene: TRBV20-1
abundance: NA
CDR3nt: TGCAGTGCTAGAGATTCAATCACAGATACGCAGTATTTT
CDR3aa: CSARDSITDTQYF

j_gene: TRBJ1-1
d_gene: NA
v_gene: TRBV19
abundance: many
CDR3nt: TGTGCCAGTGGAGCGATGAGCATGAACACTGAAGCTTTCTTT
CDR3aa: CASGAMSMNTEAFF

j_gene: TRBJ1-1
d_gene: NA
v_gene: TRBV29-1
abundance: NA
CDR3nt: TGCAGCGTTGTAGTTATGGCCAGTGAAGCTTTCTTT
CDR3aa: CSVVVMASEAFF

j_gene: TRBJ2-7
d_gene: TRBD2
v_gene: TRBV5-1
abundance: once
CDR3nt: TGCGCCAGCAGCAGGCCCGGGGAGCGGGGATACGAGCAGTACTTC
CDR3aa: CASSRPGERGYEQYF

j_gene: TRBJ2-2
d_gene: NA
v_gene: TRBV5-8
abundance: few
CDR3nt: TGTGCCAGCAGCTCGGGACGAACAACCGGGGAGCTGTTTTTT
CDR3aa: CASSSGRTTGELFF

j_gene: TRBJ2-7
d_gene: NA
v_gene: TRBV11-2
abundance: NA
CDR3nt: TGTGCCAGCAGCTTCGGGACACATTACGAGCAGTACTTC
CDR3aa: CASSFGTHYEQYF

j_gene: TRBJ1-2
d_gene: NA
v_gene: TRBV27
abundance: few
CDR3nt: TGTGCCAGCAGTTGGTCCCTGAACTATGGCTACACCTTC
CDR3aa: CASSWSLNYGYTF

j_gene: TRBJ1-5
d_gene: NA
v_gene: TRBV12-3/TRBV12-4
abundance: many
CDR3nt: TGTGCCAGCAGTTTAGCGGACATCAATCAGCCCCAGCATTTT
CDR3aa: CASSLADINQPQHF

j_gene: TRBJ1-1
d_gene: NA
v_gene: TRBV7-9
abundance: many
CDR3nt: TGTGCCAGCAGGGACAAAAACACTGAAGCTTTCTTT
CDR3aa: CASRDKNTEAFF

j_gene: TRBJ1-5
d_gene: TRBD1
v_gene: TRBV12-3/TRBV12-4
abundance: NA
CDR3nt: TGTGCCAGCAGTCCCCAACCCGGGACAGGTGATTATCAGCCCCAGCATTTT
CDR3aa: CASSPQPGTGDYQPQHF

j_gene: TRBJ1-2
d_gene: NA
v_gene: TRBV7-8
abundance: many
CDR3nt: TGTGCCAGCAGCCCTGTGGGGGGCCACCTTTCTGGCTACACCTTC
CDR3aa: CASSPVGGHLSGYTF

j_gene: TRBJ1-5
d_gene: NA
v_gene: TRBV18
abundance: many
CDR3nt: TGTGCCAGCAGCCCCCCTGGGGGCAATCAGCCCCAGCATTTT
CDR3aa: CASSPPGGNQPQHF

j_gene: TRBJ1-2
d_gene: NA
v_gene: TRBV10-3
abundance: NA
CDR3nt: TGTGCCATCAGGGAGGACCGTCGTGGCTACACCTTC
CDR3aa: CAIREDRRGYTF

j_gene: TRBJ2-5
d_gene: TRBD1
v_gene: TRBV12-3/TRBV12-4
abundance: few
CDR3nt: TGTGCCAGCAGGAGACGGGGACAGGGCCAAGAGACCCAGTACTTC
CDR3aa: CASRRRGQGQETQYF

j_gene: TRBJ1-1
d_gene: NA
v_gene: TRBV7-9
abundance: many
CDR3nt: TGTGCCAGCACCCAGGGGCCGAACACTGAAGCTTTCTTT
CDR3aa: CASTQGPNTEAFF

j_gene: TRBJ2-7
d_gene: TRBD1
v_gene: TRBV12-3/TRBV12-4
abundance: few
CDR3nt: TGTGCCAGCAGGTTAGGACAGGCCAGCTCCTACGAGCAGTACTTC
CDR3aa: CASRLGQASSYEQYF

j_gene: TRBJ1-5
d_gene: NA
v_gene: TRBV6-6
abundance: many
CDR3nt: TGTGCCAGCGGCGGATACAATCAGCCCCAGCATTTT
CDR3aa: CASGGYNQPQHF

j_gene: TRBJ2-6
d_gene: NA
v_gene: TRBV10-3
abundance: NA
CDR3nt: TGTGCCATCAGTGAAAACACTGGGGCCAACGTCCTGACTTTC
CDR3aa: CAISENTGANVLTF

j_gene: TRBJ1-2
d_gene: NA
v_gene: TRBV7-9
abundance: few
CDR3nt: TGTGCCAGCAGCTTCGCAGGCGTCGGCTACACCTTC
CDR3aa: CASSFAGVGYTF

j_gene: TRBJ2-5
d_gene: TRBD1
v_gene: TRBV4-1
abundance: NA
CDR3nt: TGCGCCAGCAGTCCAACCGGGACAGGGACTCAGACCCAGTACTTC
CDR3aa: CASSPTGTGTQTQYF

j_gene: TRBJ2-5
d_gene: NA
v_gene: TRBV7-2
abundance: many
CDR3nt: TGTGCCAGCAGCCGACCCAGGGGCCAAGAGACCCAGTACTTC
CDR3aa: CASSRPRGQETQYF

j_gene: TRBJ2-7
d_gene: NA
v_gene: TRBV15
abundance: NA
CDR3nt: TGTGCCACCAGCAGCGTGGGGGTGCCTTCAATGTACGAGCAGTACTTC
CDR3aa: CATSSVGVPSMYEQYF

j_gene: TRBJ1-4
d_gene: NA
v_gene: TRBV7-9
abundance: few
CDR3nt: TGTGCCAGCAGCCCCCCGGGGGGCTCAGGGGAAAAACTGTTTTTT
CDR3aa: CASSPPGGSGEKLFF

j_gene: TRBJ1-2
d_gene: NA
v_gene: TRBV29-1
abundance: NA
CDR3nt: TGCAACGTTAGGGACACTAATGAGGGCTACACCTTC
CDR3aa: CNVRDTNEGYTF

j_gene: TRBJ1-1
d_gene: NA
v_gene: TRBV19
abundance: many
CDR3nt: TGTGCCAGTATGGTGGGGATGGCCACTGAAGCTTTCTTT
CDR3aa: CASMVGMATEAFF

j_gene: TRBJ2-7
d_gene: TRBD1
v_gene: TRBV2
abundance: NA
CDR3nt: TGTGCCAGCGGGAAGGAGACAGGGGAGATCGAGCAGTACTTC
CDR3aa: CASGKETGEIEQYF

j_gene: TRBJ2-5
d_gene: TRBD1
v_gene: TRBV6-2/TRBV6-3
abundance: NA
CDR3nt: TGTGCCAGCAGTCACAGGGGGCAAGAGGGAGAGACCCAGTACTTC
CDR3aa: CASSHRGQEGETQYF

j_gene: TRBJ1-2
d_gene: TRBD1
v_gene: TRBV10-2
abundance: many
CDR3nt: TGCGCCAGCAGTGAGTCGGGGGACAGGGTTGGCTACACCTTC
CDR3aa: CASSESGDRVGYTF

j_gene: TRBJ1-2
d_gene: TRBD1
v_gene: TRBV29-1
abundance: many
CDR3nt: TGCAGCGTCCAGGGGGCTGGTGCTAACTATGGCTACACCTTC
CDR3aa: CSVQGAGANYGYTF

j_gene: TRBJ1-2
d_gene: NA
v_gene: TRBV2
abundance: NA
CDR3nt: TGTGCCAGCCACCCGGGAGGTGTCTATGGCTACACCTTC
CDR3aa: CASHPGGVYGYTF

j_gene: TRBJ1-2
d_gene: NA
v_gene: TRBV7-9
abundance: few
CDR3nt: TGTGCCAGCAGCTTAGGGGCCAGAGAGGGCTACACCTTC
CDR3aa: CASSLGAREGYTF

j_gene: TRBJ2-2
d_gene: TRBD2
v_gene: TRBV24-1
abundance: once
CDR3nt: TGTGCCACCAGTGACTTAACTACTAGCGGGGGGCCCTACACCGGGGAGCTGTTTTTT
CDR3aa: CATSDLTTSGGPYTGELFF

j_gene: TRBJ1-1
d_gene: NA
v_gene: TRBV6-5
abundance: many
CDR3nt: TGTGCCAGCAGTTTGGCGAGGGGGAGAACTGAAGCTTTCTTT
CDR3aa: CASSLARGRTEAFF

j_gene: TRBJ2-2
d_gene: NA
v_gene: TRBV4-2
abundance: few
CDR3nt: TGTGCCAGCAGCCAAGATCTGGCAGGGCAAGGAGCCGGGGAGCTGTTTTTT
CDR3aa: CASSQDLAGQGAGELFF

j_gene: TRBJ1-4
d_gene: NA
v_gene: TRBV7-9
abundance: NA
CDR3nt: TGTGCCAGCAGCTTATTCGAAAAACTGTTTTTT
CDR3aa: CASSLFEKLFF

j_gene: TRBJ1-5
d_gene: NA
v_gene: TRBV4-1
abundance: many
CDR3nt: TGCGCCAGCAGCCAAGGGAACAGCCGGCCCCAGCATTTT
CDR3aa: CASSQGNSRPQHF